The 20 T cell receptor beta chains below were found in one sample sequenced in a study of shared clonotypes between healthy human individuals. Clones were read by immunoSEQ multiplex PCR, and TCRdb kept only the in-frame ones, dropping some. The sample yields about 2.4 million clones, over 85% seen once. Sample: naive CD4+ T cells sorted from blood. Subset in this sample: CD45RA+ positively selected. The receptors were gathered from a man between 18 and 35 years old in good health.

The chain recombines TRBV28 with TRBJ1-2; possibly TRBD1 for D (5 bases). Germline-derived CDR1 and CDR2 are MDHEN and SYDVKM. The CDR3 runs to 13 residues. The V gene lost 4 bases and the J gene lost 9 bases, with 15 bases spanning the gap. CDR3 residues: CASSSQGSGRYTF. As DNA, the CDR3 is TGTGCCAGCAGTTCTCAGGGAAGTGGTCGCTACACCTTC.

The chain couples TRBV19 to TRBJ1-4, with a possible D match to TRBD1 (5 bases). Trimming left V 1 base short and J 8 bases short, with 11 bases between. Per the germline V gene, CDR1 is LNHDA and CDR2 is SQIVND (reference sequence). The CDR3 totals 14 residues. The CDR3 is CASSIGGVGEKLFF. In DNA, the CDR3 is TGTGCCAGTAGTATAGGAGGGGTGGGGGAAAAACTGTTTTTT.

The chain combines TRBV5-1 with TRBJ1-4; TRBD1 matches at 7 bases. The germline V gene encodes CDR1 SGHRS and CDR2 YFSETQ. The V segment lost 3 bases and the J segment 6 bases; nucleotides outside the gene matches: 8. The CDR3 contains 15 residues. The CDR3 sequence is CASSSTGRLDEKLFF. The CDR3 DNA reads TGCGCCAGCAGCTCGACAGGGAGGCTGGATGAAAAACTGTTTTTT. The full variable domain, its missing parts supplied by reference TRBV5-1 and TRBJ1-4, is KAGVTQTPRYLIKTRGQQVTLSCSPISGHRSVSWYQQTPGQGLQFLFEYFSETQRNKGNFPGRFSGRQFSNSRSEMNVSTLELGDSALYLCASSSTGRLDEKLFFGSGTQLSVL.

Only one count was recorded for this clone. The same CDR3 is also encoded by other DNA sequences in this sample. The chain recombines TRBV5-1 with TRBJ2-7; D is undetermined. This CDR3 contains 12 residues. Trimming stripped 4 bases from V and 4 bases from J, with 9 bases between. Per germline, CDR1 SGHRS and CDR2 YFSETQ. The CDR3 nucleotides read TGCGCCAGCAGCCCAGGATATTACGAGCAGTACTTC. Residues: CASSPGYYEQYF.

This rearrangement joins TRBV6-5 to TRBJ2-5; D may be TRBD1 (6 bases). The end of the DNA aligns better with TRBJ2-7, so the J call may be wrong. The germline V gene encodes CDR1 MNHEY and CDR2 SVGAGI. CDR3 size: 15 residues. As DNA, the CDR3 is TGTGCCAGCAGTTTAAGCCCCACAGGGTACTACGAGCAGTACTTC. It is translated as CASSLSPTGYYEQYF.

This clone was picked up one time. V gene TRBV6-5 combines with J gene TRBJ2-2; D gene unclear. The V end was cut by 0 bases, the J end by 8 bases, with 4 bases between. Germline CDR1 and CDR2: MNHEY and SVGAGI. The CDR3 spans 12 residues. The CDR3 sequence is CASSYSRGELFF. The CDR3 coding sequence is TGTGCCAGCAGTTACTCGAGGGGGGAGCTGTTTTTT.

The V and J genes are TRBV9 and TRBJ2-5, with 10 bases fitting TRBD2. Looked up from germline, CDR1 is SGDLS and CDR2 is YYNGEE. The length of the CDR3 is 18 residues. V lost 0 bases to trimming and J lost 0 bases; unmatched junction nucleotides: 8. The CDR3 loop is CASSVAGLAGANQETQYF. DNA for the CDR3: TGTGCCAGCAGCGTAGCTGGTCTAGCGGGGGCCAACCAAGAGACCCAGTACTTC. The variable domain in full, completed from reference TRBV9 and TRBJ2-5, reads DSGVTQTPKHLITATGQRVTLRCSPRSGDLSVYWYQQSLDQGLQFLIQYYNGEERAKGNILERFSAQQFPDLHSELNLSSLELGDSALYFCASSVAGLAGANQETQYFGPGTRLLVL.

This clone was observed a single time. V gene TRBV15 combines with J gene TRBJ2-2, with D perhaps given as TRBD1 or TRBD2 (5 bases each). Trimming stripped 0 bases from V and 7 bases from J, with 6 bases between. Looked up from germline, CDR1 is LNHNV and CDR2 is YYDKDF (reference sequence). The CDR3 length is 13 residues. The CDR3 region is CATSRDGGGELFF. As DNA, the CDR3 is TGTGCCACCAGCAGAGATGGGGGCGGGGAGCTGTTTTTT.

This chain uses TRBV18 with TRBJ2-3; D ambiguous. V gave up 1 base and J gave up 0 bases, with 11 bases separating them. CDR1 is KGHSH, CDR2 LQKENI, per germline. The CDR3 runs 16 residues. In nucleotides, the CDR3 is TGTGCCAGCTCACCACAGTATGTGGTAAGCACAGATACGCAGTATTTT. Amino acids: CASSPQYVVSTDTQYF.

The rearrangement links TRBV5-4 to TRBJ1-4; D is perhaps TRBD1 (5 bases). Between the trimmed V and J ends, which lost 3 bases and 8 bases, there was a span of 11 bases. The CDR3 extends over 13 amino acids. Germline V CDR1 and CDR2: SGHNT, YYREEE (reference sequence). This CDR3 is CASSWRGREKLFF. The CDR3 coding sequence is TGTGCCAGCAGCTGGAGGGGCCGGGAAAAACTGTTTTTT.

The rearrangement joins TRBV2 to TRBJ2-7, with D perhaps TRBD1 (6 bases). CDR1 SNHLY and CDR2 FYNNEI come from the germline V gene. The CDR3 loop spans 14 amino acids. The V end lost 6 bases, the J end lost 0 bases, and 12 bases lay between the germline ends. In DNA form, the CDR3 reads TGTGCCAGCAGCCGGACAGAGAGCTCCTACGAGCAGTACTTC. This translates into CASSRTESSYEQYF.

This chain uses TRBV9 with TRBJ1-1; D uncertain. Germline values: CDR1 SGDLS, CDR2 YYNGEE. The germline V and J ends were trimmed by 0 bases and 5 bases, with 14 bases remaining between them. The CDR3 is 15 amino acids. The CDR3 here is CASSVDPAVGTEAFF. The CDR3 coding sequence is TGTGCCAGCAGCGTAGATCCCGCGGTAGGTACTGAAGCTTTCTTT.

Turning to this clone: The identical CDR3 is also encoded by other nucleotide sequences in the sample. This chain uses TRBV25-1 with TRBJ2-5; D is undetermined. Trimming pared 2 bases from V and 2 bases from J, leaving 9 bases between. CDR3 length: 14 amino acids. The germline gives CDR1 MGHDK, CDR2 SYGVNS. The CDR3: CASSEPPPQETQYF. The CDR3, as DNA: TGTGCCAGCAGTGAACCCCCCCCACAAGAGACCCAGTACTTC.

In its sample, this clone was seen once. The DNA for the CDR3 is TGTGCCAGCTCAAGAGGGAGGGAGACCTACAATGAGCAGTTCTTC. Translating gives CASSRGRETYNEQFF. The chain uses TRBV18 and TRBJ2-1, with TRBD2 identical over 7 bases. With 5 bases clipped from V and 2 bases from J, the junction kept 6 bases outside the gene matches. Germline V gene sequence: CDR1 KGHSH, CDR2 LQKENI. The CDR3 runs 15 residues.

Here the CDR3 DNA reads TGTGCCAGCAGCTTAGATATGGCGGGGGGCCGCACAGATACGCAGTATTTT. It yields the protein CASSLDMAGGRTDTQYF. V gene TRBV11-2 combines with J gene TRBJ2-3; 8 bases align to TRBD2. V dropped 0 bases and J dropped 1; count of bases not matched to a gene: 6. Germline values: CDR1 SGHAT, CDR2 FQNNGV. The CDR3 runs to 17 residues.

The chain carries TRBV14 and TRBJ1-4; D perhaps matches TRBD1 (5 bases). Germline CDR1 reads SGHDN; CDR2 reads FVKESK. This CDR3 has 16 amino acids. Trimming pared 3 bases from V and 0 bases from J, leaving 11 bases between. DNA of the CDR3: TGTGCCAGCAGCCATAATAGGGGAACAACTAATGAAAAACTGTTTTTT. It translates to CASSHNRGTTNEKLFF.

The chain employs TRBV11-3 and TRBJ2-7; 10 bases align to TRBD1. This CDR3 comprises 16 residues. In germline, CDR1 is SGHNT, CDR2 YENEEA. J gave up 0 bases and V 2 bases, and 4 bases lay outside the gene matches. The CDR3 DNA is TGTGCCAGCAGCTTACGCGGGACAGGGGACTCCTACGAGCAGTACTTC. This gives the protein CASSLRGTGDSYEQYF.

The chain recombines TRBV19 with TRBJ1-2, with D perhaps TRBD1 (5 bases). This CDR3 spans 13 amino acids. CDR1 and CDR2 from the germline V gene are LNHDA and SQIVND (reference sequence). The V and J ends lost 6 bases and 8 bases respectively, with 16 bases between them. CDR3 DNA: TGTGCCAGTAGGTCGGACCAGACAGAGGGCTACACCTTC. It codes for CASRSDQTEGYTF.

The CDR3 loop reads CASGHTLEDTIYF. The DNA for the CDR3 is TGTGCCAGCGGCCATACCTTGGAGGACACCATATATTTT. The rearrangement uses TRBV6-1 and TRBJ1-3, with D hard to call. CDR3 size: 13 residues. Germline V gene sequence: CDR1 MNHNS, CDR2 SASEGT. V was shortened by 8 bases and J by 8 bases, with 16 bases between the two germline ends.

This rearrangement joins TRBV30 to TRBJ2-2; 7 bases fit TRBD1. Germline V gene sequence: CDR1 GTSNPN, CDR2 SVGIG (reference sequence). The CDR3 contains 12 residues. The trim removed 5 bases at V and 4 bases at J, leaving 1 base unmatched. This chain's CDR3 is CAWDRVTGELFF. The CDR3 bases are TGTGCCTGGGACAGGGTCACCGGGGAGCTGTTTTTT.